This TCR beta chain was recorded in a study of OX40 agonist ivuxolimab in advanced cancers. This CDR3 has 15 residues. Looked up from germline, CDR1 is MDHEN and CDR2 is SYDVKM. The junction had 10 bases not matched to a gene; V was cut back by 6 bases and J by 6 bases. Profiling relied on immunoSEQ multiplex PCR, and the TCRdb table lists in-frame clones only, not all of them. The data show roughly 24,000 clones, about four fifths seen once. The study sampled blood at baseline, cycle 4 day 1, and cycle 7 day 1. The TCR was taken from an adult with an advanced solid tumor such as melanoma, head and neck, liver or kidney cancer. The sequences come from CD4+ or CD8+ T cells sorted from blood, collected in a trial of the OX40 agonist ivuxolimab. This chain connects TRBV28 to TRBJ1-5; TRBD1 agrees at 8 bases. CDR3 region: CASSSDRGGSQPQHF. The CDR3 bases are TGTGCCAGCAGCTCAGACAGGGGAGGAAGTCAGCCCCAGCATTTT.